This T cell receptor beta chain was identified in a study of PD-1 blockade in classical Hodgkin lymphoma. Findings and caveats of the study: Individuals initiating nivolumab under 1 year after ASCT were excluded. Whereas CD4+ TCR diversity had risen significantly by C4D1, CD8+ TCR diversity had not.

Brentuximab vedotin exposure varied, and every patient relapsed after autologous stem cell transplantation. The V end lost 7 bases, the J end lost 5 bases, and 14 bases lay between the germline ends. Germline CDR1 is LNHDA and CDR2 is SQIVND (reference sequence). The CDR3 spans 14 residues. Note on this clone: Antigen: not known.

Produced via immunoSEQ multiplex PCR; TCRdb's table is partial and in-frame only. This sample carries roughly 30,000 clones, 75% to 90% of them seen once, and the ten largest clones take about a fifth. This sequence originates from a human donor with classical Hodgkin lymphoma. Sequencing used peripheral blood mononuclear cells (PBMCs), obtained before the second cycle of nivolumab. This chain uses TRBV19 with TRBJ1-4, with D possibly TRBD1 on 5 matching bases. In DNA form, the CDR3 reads TGTGCCAGTACCCCCGGGGGATACAATGAAAAACTGTTTTTT. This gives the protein CASTPGGYNEKLFF. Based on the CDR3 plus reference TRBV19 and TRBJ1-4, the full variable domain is DGGITQSPKYLFRKEGQNVTLSCEQNLNHDAMYWYRQDPGQGLRLIYYSQIVNDFQKGDIAEGYSVSREKKESFPLTVTSAQKNPTAFYLCASTPGGYNEKLFFGSGTQLSVL.